This T cell receptor (beta chain) derives from a study of radiotherapy plus CTLA-4 blockade in lung cancer. With ipilimumab providing CTLA-4 blockade, focal radiation was administered to patients who had chemo-refractory metastatic non-small-cell lung cancer. Points on this clone: Antigen: not known.

Study-level points and caveats: Tumor-origin TCR clones grew in blood after radiotherapy plus ipilimumab. Together with interferon-beta, which increased in serum after radiation, early dynamic changes in blood T cell clones were reportedly the best predictors of response.

The table came from immunoSEQ multiplex PCR; TCRdb's copy has only in-frame clones and leaves some out. This table has some 64,000 clones, around 77% appearing once. This CDR3 is built from 17 residues. J gave up 6 bases and V 4 bases, and 11 bases lay outside the gene matches. The germline V gene encodes CDR1 MGHRA and CDR2 YSYEKL. Sequenced here: peripheral blood, sampled from a patient treated with radiotherapy plus ipilimumab. The chain has TRBV4-1 and TRBJ2-3, with TRBD2 matching 12 bases. The source is a human donor with non-small cell lung cancer whose response to radiotherapy plus ipilimumab could not be evaluated. Some clones in this sample may be carry-over from other donors' samples. CDR3 sequence (DNA): TGCGCCAGCAGCCGGAAACGGACTAGCGGGGAAGGGGATACGCAGTATTTT. Protein product: CASSRKRTSGEGDTQYF.